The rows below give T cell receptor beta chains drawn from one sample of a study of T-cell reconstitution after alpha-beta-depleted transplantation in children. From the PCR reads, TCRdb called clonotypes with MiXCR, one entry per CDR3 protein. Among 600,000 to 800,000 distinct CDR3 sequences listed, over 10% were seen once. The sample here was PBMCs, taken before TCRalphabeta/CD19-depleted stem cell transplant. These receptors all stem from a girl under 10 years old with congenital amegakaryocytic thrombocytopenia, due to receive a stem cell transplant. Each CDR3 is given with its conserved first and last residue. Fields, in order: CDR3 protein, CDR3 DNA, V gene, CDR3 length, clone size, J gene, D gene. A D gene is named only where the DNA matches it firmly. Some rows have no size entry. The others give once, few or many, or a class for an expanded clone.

CAIGGAGLSSYEQYF | TGTGCCATCGGGGGGGCAGGGCTGAGCTCCTACGAGCAGTACTTC | TRBV10-3 | 15 | few | TRBJ2-7 | -
CASSPLSAGHEQFF | TGTGCCAGCTCACCACTCTCGGCAGGGCATGAGCAGTTCTTC | TRBV18 | 14 | many | TRBJ2-1 | -
CASSRLAGNEQFF | TGTGCCAGCAGTCGACTAGCGGGAAATGAGCAGTTCTTC | TRBV6-1 | 13 | few | TRBJ2-1 | TRBD2
CSARAGPSLEQFF | TGCAGTGCTAGGGCGGGACCCAGTTTGGAGCAGTTCTTC | TRBV20-1 | 13 | - | TRBJ2-1 | -
CASSAHNPYEQYF | TGTGCCAGCAGTGCCCATAACCCCTACGAGCAGTACTTC | TRBV2 | 13 | many | TRBJ2-7 | -
CASSFRDAPYEQYF | TGTGCCAGCAGCTTCCGGGACGCGCCCTACGAGCAGTACTTC | TRBV7-9 | 14 | few | TRBJ2-7 | -
CASSQPGVAKLFF | TGTGCCAGCAGCCAGCCGGGGGTTGCAAAACTGTTTTTT | TRBV3-1 | 13 | - | TRBJ1-4 | -
CASSPTNTGRRTGELFF | TGTGCCAGCAGCCCAACAAACACAGGGAGGAGGACCGGGGAGCTGTTTTTT | TRBV5-7 | 17 | - | TRBJ2-2 | -
CASSYSPDSTYEQYF | TGTGCCAGCAGTTACTCCCCCGACAGTACCTACGAGCAGTACTTC | TRBV6-5 | 15 | - | TRBJ2-7 | -
CASNRARGYEQYF | TGTGCCAGCAATCGGGCTCGGGGGTACGAGCAGTACTTC | TRBV28 | 13 | many | TRBJ2-7 | -
CASSPYGGWADTQYF | TGTGCCAGCAGCCCATACGGGGGATGGGCGGATACGCAGTATTTT | TRBV11-2 | 15 | - | TRBJ2-3 | -
CASRVGNSGANVLTF | TGCGCCAGCAGGGTGGGGAACTCTGGGGCCAACGTCCTGACTTTC | TRBV5-1 | 15 | few | TRBJ2-6 | -
CASSQPLAGREQYF | TGCGCCAGCAGCCAACCCTTGGCGGGACGGGAGCAGTATTTT | TRBV4-1 | 14 | - | TRBJ2-3 | -
CASSPDIEETQYF | TGTGCCAGCAGCCCCGACATTGAAGAGACCCAGTACTTC | TRBV14 | 13 | few | TRBJ2-5 | -
CASSVEGAGAEAFF | TGTGCCAGCAGCGTAGAGGGGGCTGGGGCTGAAGCTTTCTTT | TRBV9 | 14 | few | TRBJ1-1 | TRBD1
CASSSGGTGELFF | TGCGCCAGCAGTTCAGGGGGTACCGGGGAGCTGTTTTTT | TRBV5-1 | 13 | many | TRBJ2-2 | TRBD1
CASSYEWGTTEAFF | TGTGCCAGCAGTTACGAGTGGGGAACCACTGAAGCTTTCTTT | TRBV6-5 | 14 | many | TRBJ1-1 | -
CASSPSSNYGYTF | TGTGCCAGCAGCCCTTCCAGTAACTATGGCTACACCTTC | TRBV6-2/TRBV6-3 | 13 | - | TRBJ1-2 | -
CSVTGTDSYEQYF | TGCAGCGTCACCGGGACAGACTCCTACGAGCAGTACTTC | TRBV29-1 | 13 | few | TRBJ2-7 | TRBD1
CSAHLMGRTDTQYF | TGCAGTGCCCATCTGATGGGGCGCACAGATACGCAGTATTTT | TRBV20-1 | 14 | many | TRBJ2-3 | -
CASSLILREWLANEQFF | TGTGCCAGCAGCTTAATCCTACGGGAGTGGCTCGCCAATGAGCAGTTCTTC | TRBV7-9 | 17 | many | TRBJ2-1 | -
CASSLGAPDTQYF | TGTGCCAGCAGTTTAGGGGCCCCAGATACGCAGTATTTT | TRBV12-3/TRBV12-4 | 13 | - | TRBJ2-3 | -
CASSLGREGAFYEQYF | TGTGCCAGCAGCCTTGGCAGAGAAGGGGCCTTCTACGAGCAGTACTTC | TRBV7-8 | 16 | few | TRBJ2-7 | -
CSVDWLYEQYF | TGCAGCGTTGATTGGCTCTACGAGCAGTACTTC | TRBV29-1 | 11 | many | TRBJ2-7 | -